The present entry profiles one TCR beta chain with its context. Thawed PBMCs were FACS-sorted into unstimulated CD4+CD25+CD127- regulatory T cells, CD4+CD25- non-regulatory cells, CD4 and CD8 cells. This entry comes from a study of Tregs in tolerant kidney transplant recipients. This CDR3 is 15 amino acids long. Trimming removed 0 bases from V and 3 bases from J, with 9 bases in between. Germline V lookup: CDR1 SGHNT, CDR2 YYREEE (reference sequence). The repertoire was sequenced with immunoSEQ multiplex PCR; TCRdb's copy has only in-frame clones and lacks some. The sample lists about 240,000 clones; about 80% were seen once.

The sequenced sample consisted of CD4+ T cells from blood. V gene TRBV5-4 combines with J gene TRBJ1-4, with D perhaps TRBD1 (5 bases). This TCR came from a human donor in good health. CDR3 in DNA: TGTGCCAGCAGCTTGGGGGGCGGTGCTAATGAAAAACTGTTTTTT. Protein: CASSLGGGANEKLFF.